A selection of T cell receptor beta chains follows, all from one sample in a study of T cell responses to AZD1222 COVID-19 vaccine. Using immunoSEQ multiplex PCR, the repertoire was profiled, and TCRdb retains in-frame clones only, with some absent. The data show approximately 140,000 clones, roughly nine tenths seen once. Sample: peripheral blood, taken 28 days after the second AZD1222 dose. Source of these receptors: an adult who received the AZD1222 COVID-19 vaccine. CDR3s include the opening cysteine and the closing phenylalanine or tryptophan. A D gene is named only where the DNA matches it firmly. Rows may omit the clone size; those that give it use once, few, many or a size class.

>TRBJ2-3|TRBV13|-|once
CASSFNDRPTDTQYF
TGTGCCAGCAGCTTTAACGACAGACCCACAGATACGCAGTATTTT
>TRBJ2-3|TRBV16|-|once
CASSRDLAYTDTQYF
TGTGCCAGCAGCCGCGACCTAGCGTACACAGATACGCAGTATTTT
>TRBJ2-3|TRBV12-3/TRBV12-4|-|-
CASSQAGTDTQYF
TGTGCCAGCAGTCAAGCCGGTACAGATACGCAGTATTTT
>TRBJ1-2|TRBV5-4|-|-
CASSLVGGGGYTF
TGTGCCAGCAGCTTGGTCGGAGGCGGAGGCTACACCTTC
>TRBJ1-2|TRBV4-1|-|-
CASRPTGSPGLGGYTF
TGCGCCAGCAGACCTACCGGCAGCCCAGGGTTAGGTGGCTACACCTTC
>TRBJ1-1|TRBV5-1|-|-
CASSLVRSTSTEAFF
TGCGCCAGCAGCTTAGTGAGGAGTACGAGCACTGAAGCTTTCTTT
>TRBJ1-2|TRBV30|-|once
CAWSVAGRDYGYTF
TGTGCCTGGAGTGTAGCCGGGCGGGACTATGGCTACACCTTC
>TRBJ1-1|TRBV7-9|-|-
CASSLGDSNTEAFF
TGTGCCAGCAGCTTAGGAGACAGCAACACTGAAGCTTTCTTT
>TRBJ2-7|TRBV7-8|-|-
CASSLGRDLGQYF
TGTGCCAGCAGCTTAGGCAGGGATTTAGGGCAGTACTTC
>TRBJ2-3|TRBV6-4|-|-
CASSDAVTDTQYF
TGTGCCAGCAGTGACGCAGTCACAGATACGCAGTATTTT
>TRBJ1-1|TRBV4-1|-|-
CASSHILEGNTEAFF
TGCGCCAGCAGCCACATTCTAGAGGGGAACACTGAAGCTTTCTTT
>TRBJ1-4|TRBV5-1|TRBD1|-
CASSHGQGKEKLFF
TGCGCCAGCAGCCATGGACAGGGGAAAGAAAAACTGTTTTTT
>TRBJ2-7|TRBV28|TRBD2|-
CASSSSSGTSGSYEQYF
TGTGCCAGCAGTTCTTCATCCGGGACTAGCGGCTCCTACGAGCAGTACTTC
>TRBJ2-3|TRBV5-1|TRBD1|once
CASSLGQGSASLTDTQYF
TGCGCCAGCAGCTTGGGACAGGGCTCGGCTTCACTCACAGATACGCAGTATTTT
>TRBJ1-5|TRBV29-1|-|once
CSVQQGSGNQPQHF
TGCAGCGTTCAACAGGGATCGGGCAATCAGCCCCAGCATTTT
>TRBJ1-2|TRBV24-1|-|-
CATSDSDTGNYGYTF
TGTGCCACCAGTGACTCCGACACGGGCAACTATGGCTACACCTTC
>TRBJ2-1|TRBV30|TRBD2|-
CAWSLYRTSGYNEQFF
TGTGCCTGGAGTTTATATCGGACTAGCGGCTACAATGAGCAGTTCTTC
>TRBJ1-5|TRBV27|-|few
CASSLSSYYSNQPQHF
TGTGCCAGCAGTTTATCGTCGTACTATAGCAATCAGCCCCAGCATTTT
>TRBJ2-5|TRBV11-1|-|-
CASSFRETQYF
TGTGCCAGCAGCTTCCGAGAGACCCAGTACTTC
>TRBJ1-3|TRBV6-5|-|-
CASSSQKSIYF
TGTGCCAGCAGTTCTCAAAAGTCCATATATTTT
>TRBJ1-2|TRBV3-1/TRBV3-2|-|-
CASSQDQGPNGYTF
TGTGCCAGCAGCCAAGATCAGGGACCGAATGGCTACACCTTC
>TRBJ1-5|TRBV12-5|-|few
CASGDGRNQPQHF
TGTGCTAGTGGTGACGGACGAAATCAGCCCCAGCATTTT
>TRBJ2-7|TRBV7-9|-|-
CASSQDSYEQYF
TGTGCCAGCAGCCAGGACAGTTACGAGCAGTACTTC
>TRBJ1-5|TRBV6-5|-|-
CASSVGRSSGQPQHF
TGTGCCAGCAGCGTGGGACGGTCCAGCGGTCAGCCCCAGCATTTT
>TRBJ2-3|TRBV5-1|TRBD2|-
CASSLGTGSGRVEDTQYF
TGCGCCAGCAGCTTGGGTACTGGGAGCGGGAGAGTTGAAGATACGCAGTATTTT
>TRBJ1-1|TRBV30|-|-
CAWSPLGGVAFF
TGTGCCTGGTCCCCCCTGGGTGGTGTAGCTTTCTTT
>TRBJ2-5|TRBV11-3|TRBD1|-
CASSLHRGDQETQYF
TGTGCCAGCAGCTTACACAGGGGGGACCAAGAGACCCAGTACTTC
>TRBJ1-1|TRBV11-2|-|-
CASSQYSARTEAFF
TGTGCCAGCAGCCAATATTCGGCGCGGACTGAAGCTTTCTTT
>TRBJ1-3|TRBV10-3|-|-
CAINDPSRSGNTIYF
TGTGCCATCAATGACCCGTCTCGGTCTGGAAACACCATATATTTT
>TRBJ1-1|TRBV3-1/TRBV3-2|TRBD1|-
CASSPTGGNTEAFF
TGTGCCAGCAGCCCCACAGGGGGGAACACTGAAGCTTTCTTT
>TRBJ2-7|TRBV4-1|-|-
CASSQDLGLQRYF
TGCGCCAGCAGCCAAGATCTTGGCTTACAGCGGTACTTC
>TRBJ1-5|TRBV30|-|-
CAWSRPYGGRNQPQHF
TGTGCCTGGAGTCGACCCTATGGGGGGCGCAATCAGCCCCAGCATTTT
>TRBJ1-5|TRBV5-1|-|-
CASSFSGGNQPQHF
TGCGCCAGCAGCTTCTCCGGGGGCAATCAGCCCCAGCATTTT
>TRBJ1-4|TRBV30|TRBD1|-
CAWSVSEGTAVFF
TGTGCCTGGAGTGTAAGTGAAGGGACAGCTGTGTTTTTT
>TRBJ1-1|TRBV6-5|TRBD1|-
CASSPTGGAGAEAFF
TGTGCCAGCAGTCCGACAGGGGGCGCGGGGGCTGAAGCTTTCTTT
>TRBJ2-1|TRBV6-2/TRBV6-3|-|-
CASSTGTAPRLAEQFF
TGTGCCAGCAGTACGGGGACAGCGCCTAGACTAGCGGAGCAGTTCTTC
>TRBJ2-3|TRBV5-1|-|-
CASSLRRGTDTQYF
TGCGCCAGCAGCTTGCGCAGGGGCACAGATACGCAGTATTTT
>TRBJ2-1|TRBV5-6|TRBD2|-
CASVARGGNEQFF
TGTGCCAGCGTCGCACGGGGGGGCAATGAGCAGTTCTTC
>TRBJ1-5|TRBV10-3|-|once
CAISDLGSGNQPQHF
TGTGCCATCAGTGACCTCGGTTCGGGTAATCAGCCCCAGCATTTT
>TRBJ2-1|TRBV3-1/TRBV3-2|-|-
CASSQVRDNEQFF
TGTGCCAGCAGCCAAGTACGGGACAATGAGCAGTTCTTC
>TRBJ1-1|TRBV3-1/TRBV3-2|-|-
CASSPLGVGTEAFF
TGTGCCAGCAGCCCGTTAGGGGTTGGGACTGAAGCTTTCTTT
>TRBJ1-1|TRBV18|-|-
CASSKSTEAFF
TGTGCCAGCTCAAAGAGCACTGAAGCTTTCTTT
>TRBJ2-7|TRBV6-5|TRBD2|-
CASSYWGREESEQYF
TGTGCCAGCAGTTATTGGGGGCGGGAGGAGAGCGAGCAGTACTTC
>TRBJ2-2|TRBV30|-|-
CAWTRRNAGELFF
TGTGCATGGACACGGCGTAATGCCGGGGAGCTGTTTTTT
>TRBJ1-5|TRBV18|-|-
CASSPAGTNQPQHF
TGTGCCAGCTCACCCGCCGGGACCAATCAGCCCCAGCATTTT
>TRBJ1-3|TRBV27|-|-
CASSPAGGNTIYF
TGTGCCAGCAGTCCGGCCGGGGGAAACACCATATATTTT
>TRBJ2-7|TRBV7-2|TRBD1|-
CASSATGQGYYEQYF
TGTGCCAGCAGCGCTACGGGACAGGGTTACTACGAGCAGTACTTC
>TRBJ2-7|TRBV6-5|-|-
CASNEGGFTYEQYF
TGTGCCAGCAACGAAGGCGGCTTTACCTACGAGCAGTACTTC
>TRBJ1-1|TRBV4-1|-|-
CASSQDRVNTEAFF
TGCGCCAGCAGCCAAGACAGGGTAAACACTGAAGCTTTCTTT
>TRBJ1-3|TRBV7-2|TRBD1|once
CASSWDSLSGNTIYF
TGTGCCAGCAGCTGGGACAGCCTCTCTGGAAACACCATATATTTT
>TRBJ1-4|TRBV2|-|-
CASSEQGMNEKLFF
TGTGCCAGCAGTGAGCAGGGGATGAATGAAAAACTGTTTTTT
>TRBJ2-2|TRBV5-4|-|-
CASSIRPDTGELFF
TGTGCCAGCAGCATCCGACCCGACACCGGGGAGCTGTTTTTT